This T cell receptor beta chain was captured in a study of blood T cell repertoires in COVID-19 (dated by TCRdb to between 2020 and 2021). Context from the whole study: Collaborator samples came from the United States, Italy and Spain and covered acute and convalescent phases of COVID-19. The prospective study material was composed of cDNA or gDNA derived from T cells, B-cell-depleted T cells, or PBMCs. Deeply sampled blood TCRbeta repertoires from subjects exposed to, actively infected with, or recovered from COVID-19 were included in the dataset. A freely available public database, intended as a resource for researchers studying the immune response to SARS-CoV-2, is where the repertoires were released. Samples came from the ongoing ImmuneRACE study (first 160 participants) plus 1,254 subjects from 6 global collaborators. A de-identified subject ID, COVID-19 status, age in years and sex were almost always included in the sample metadata. Where HLA class I and class II types were available, the types were taken from metadata supplied by the sample provider, not from assay-based typing.

General conclusions and limits of the study: The quantity of clinical and demographic metadata differed by source and by participant and was supplied without curation.

TCRbeta CDR3 regions were amplified from genomic DNA using the immunoSEQ Assay, a bias-controlled multiplex PCR. The paper's data handling went like this. The number of nucleated cells in each sample was estimated by amplification of reference gene primers within the assay. Sequence reads were collapsed and filtered to measure the absolute abundance of every unique TCRbeta CDR3 rearrangement. For each sample, productive Simpson clonality was calculated as the square root of Simpson's diversity index across productive rearrangements. TCRdb limited this immuneACCESS table to in-frame rearrangements with V and J called. A share of clones is missing; checked studies link under half to unresolved V genes, and the rest is unexplained. Clone size and the V and J calls come from that table; the DNA yielded D and trimming. The sample table contains roughly 250,000 clones; only one count was recorded for 84% of them. The top ten hold 7.5% to 9% of the sample.

Counted from cysteine to phenylalanine, this CDR3 has 16 amino acids. This entry keeps only the CDR3 DNA: 48 bases, framed from base 1. The V and J ends are trimmed by 0 bases and 4 bases, leaving 12 bases between them. According to the germline V gene, CDR1 reads SGHVS and CDR2 reads FNYEAQ. This clone has a count of ten or more. Its antigen has not been determined. Base qualities are not provided; no much larger clone lies one nucleotide away. Collaborating institutions collected whole blood in K2EDTA tubes following their own protocols. For TCRbeta analysis, collaborators shipped samples in one of three forms: frozen whole blood, isolated PBMCs, or DNA extracted from either of those sample types.

The sequence is built from TRBV7-6 and TRBJ2-2, with the D gene call left open. Sequences were obtained from peripheral blood. The origin of this receptor is a human donor in a cohort sampled during active COVID-19. The nucleotides read TGTGCCAGCAGCTTAGCCCCCACCGGTAGCACCGGGGAGCTGTTTTTT. Its protein product is CASSLAPTGSTGELFF. Outside the CDR3, residues come from the reference TRBV7-6 and TRBJ2-2 proteins, so the full variable domain is: GAGVSQSPRYKVTKRGQDVALRCDPISGHVSLYWYRQALGQGPEFLTYFNYEAQQDKSGLPNDRFSAERPEGSISTLTIQRTEQRDSAMYRCASSLAPTGSTGELFFGEGSRLTVL.